Listed here is a single T cell receptor beta chain. Its antigen is not identified. TCRB transcripts that were expressed got sequenced, as all of the isolated RNA had been reverse transcribed. Repertoires were generated with immunoSEQ multiplex PCR, while TCRdb's copy carries only in-frame clones and drops some. The sample records 600,000 to 700,000 clones, under 15% being singletons. This specimen comes from a study of beta chain features in type 1 diabetes. Study-wide points: In the patient group, naive, central memory and Treg TCRB repertoires seemed more alike than in the healthy donor group. Among all four CD4+ subsets, Type 1 diabetes patients had TCRB CDR3s that were moderately but significantly shorter.

Cell sorting via CD45RO/CCR7/CD25/CD127/CD95/CD27 was performed to obtain CD4+ naive, central memory, regulatory and stem cell-like memory cells. The V end lost 4 bases, the J end lost 7 bases, and 11 bases lay between the germline ends. This CDR3 contains 13 residues. In germline, CDR1 is SEHNR, CDR2 FQNEAQ (reference sequence). The V gene is TRBV7-9, the J gene TRBJ2-1; possible D gene TRBD1, 6 bases. This receptor was identified in a young man with type 1 diabetes. Sequencing input: naive CD4+ T cells from blood. CDR3 sequence: CASSSYQGNEQFF. CDR3 in DNA: TGTGCCAGCAGCTCGTATCAGGGGAATGAGCAGTTCTTC. Filled out from reference TRBV7-9 and TRBJ2-1, the complete variable domain reads DTGVSQNPRHKITKRGQNVTFRCDPISEHNRLYWYRQTLGQGPEFLTYFQNEAQLEKSRLLSDRFSAERPKGSFSTLEIQRTEQGDSAMYLCASSSYQGNEQFFGPGTRLTVL.